Each of the 18 T cell receptor beta chains below was sequenced from the same sample in a study of blood T cell repertoires in COVID-19. Measured with immunoSEQ multiplex PCR; TCRdb has only the in-frame clones, and not every one. The sample holds approximately 290,000 clones, around nine tenths seen once. The sequenced material came from PBMCs or T cells enriched from blood (not recorded which). Receptors were obtained from a woman aged 30 to 39 who had recovered from COVID-19.

The chain links TRBV11-3 to TRBJ2-1; TRBD2 aligns across 8 bases. Germline assignment: CDR1 SGHNT and CDR2 YENEEA. There are 15 residues in the CDR3. Trimming at V came to 4 bases and at J to 4 bases, leaving 6 bases not matched to a gene. The CDR3 here is CASSYLGGGYNEQFF. In DNA, the CDR3 is TGTGCCAGCAGCTACCTCGGGGGGGGATACAATGAGCAGTTCTTC.

This chain connects TRBV7-9 to TRBJ2-2; D gene ambiguous. Per the germline V gene, CDR1 is SEHNR and CDR2 is FQNEAQ (reference sequence). There are 12 residues in the CDR3. Trimming cost V 5 bases and J 5 bases, with 6 bases left between them. The CDR3 DNA follows: TGTGCCAGCAGCCCTAATACCGGGGAGCTGTTTTTT. Translated: CASSPNTGELFF. The whole variable domain, remainder taken from reference TRBV7-9 and TRBJ2-2, is DTGVSQNPRHKITKRGQNVTFRCDPISEHNRLYWYRQTLGQGPEFLTYFQNEAQLEKSRLLSDRFSAERPKGSFSTLEIQRTEQGDSAMYLCASSPNTGELFFGEGSRLTVL.

The genes are TRBV7-9 and TRBJ1-6, with 7 positions matching TRBD1. CDR3 size: 15 residues. V shed 5 bases, J shed 7 bases, and the junction held 8 bases outside the gene matches. In germline, CDR1 is SEHNR, CDR2 FQNEAQ (reference sequence). The CDR3 sequence: CASSPGTAPNSPLHF. The DNA for the CDR3 is TGTGCCAGCAGCCCGGGGACAGCTCCCAATTCACCCCTCCACTTT.

This clone was seen once. The chain recombines TRBV3-1 (or the pseudogene TRBV3-2) with TRBJ2-3; 7 bases map to TRBD1. Trimming took 2 bases from V and 1 from J; bases not matched to a gene: 9. From germline, CDR1 is LGHDT and CDR2 YNNKEL (reference sequence). This CDR3 contains 17 residues. The CDR3 DNA sequence: TGTGCCAGCAGCCAAAACGACAGGGCATCGCGCACAGATACGCAGTATTTT. It translates to CASSQNDRASRTDTQYF.

The V call is TRBV27, the J call TRBJ1-5, with 9 bases aligning to TRBD1. The germline V gene has CDR1 MNHEY and CDR2 SMNVEV (reference sequence). The CDR3 is 14 residues long. V gave up 5 bases and J gave up 5 bases; unmatched junction bases: 4. CDR3 sequence reads: CASSRTGAYQPQHF. The CDR3 bases are TGTGCCAGCAGTCGGACAGGGGCCTATCAGCCCCAGCATTTT.

CDR3 sequence: CATSDLAGTGHVNTQYF. Here the CDR3 DNA reads TGTGCCACCAGTGATTTGGCCGGGACAGGGCATGTAAATACGCAGTATTTT. The chain employs TRBV24-1 and TRBJ2-3; 9 bases align to TRBD1. Germline loops: CDR1 KGHDR, CDR2 SFDVKD. The J segment lost 7 bases and the V segment lost 0 bases, leaving 10 bases of the junction unmatched. The CDR3 consists of 17 residues.

Of note for this clone: One end of the junction varies from germline; a read error may be responsible. The chain uses TRBV7-7 and TRBJ2-1; no firm D call. CDR1 SSHAT and CDR2 FNYEAQ come from the germline V gene (reference sequence). The CDR3 has 15 amino acids. The CDR3 spells CASSTAPSSYNEQFF. Here the CDR3 DNA reads TGTGCTAGCAGCACTGCCCCGAGCTCCTACAATGAGCAGTTCTTC. The full variable domain, its missing parts supplied by reference TRBV7-7 and TRBJ2-1, is GAGVSQSPRYKVTKRGQDVTLRCDPISSHATLYWYQQALGQGPEFLTYFNYEAQPDKSGLPSDRFSAERPEGSISTLTIQRTEQRDSAMYRCASSTAPSSYNEQFFGPGTRLTVL.

The chain carries TRBV6-2 or TRBV6-3 and TRBJ2-2, with TRBD2 as a possible D gene (6 bases). Germline-derived CDR1 and CDR2 are MNHEY and SVGEGT. V lost 4 bases to trimming and J lost 6 bases, with 12 bases between them. This CDR3 is 14 amino acids long. The CDR3 loop reads CASSFQGGAGELFF. CDR3 DNA: TGTGCCAGCAGTTTTCAGGGAGGTGCCGGGGAGCTGTTTTTT.

V and J are TRBV7-6 and TRBJ2-2, with 7 bases aligning to TRBD1. The germline CDR1 and CDR2 sequences are SGHVS and FNYEAQ. The CDR3 sequence is 15 residues long. The V and J ends lost 1 base and 5 bases, in that order; junction bases with no gene match: 4. The CDR3 here is CASSLVTGDTGELFF. CDR3 in DNA: TGTGCCAGCAGCTTAGTAACAGGGGATACCGGGGAGCTGTTTTTT.

CDR3 region: CASGSSGNTEAFF. In DNA form, the CDR3 reads TGTGCCAGCGGTAGTTCAGGGAACACTGAAGCTTTCTTT. The genes are TRBV6-5 and TRBJ1-1; D call uncertain. CDR1 is MNHEY and CDR2 is SVGAGI in the germline V gene. There are 13 residues in the CDR3. The V end was cut by 8 bases, the J end by 1 base, with 11 bases between.

The V call is TRBV7-2, the J call TRBJ2-1; 9 bases fit TRBD2. J lost 8 bases, V lost 2 bases, and 7 bases had no gene match. The CDR3 sequence is 15 residues long. The V gene's germline CDR1 is SGHTA and CDR2 FQGNSA. The CDR3 region is CASSLYAGGSDEQFF. As DNA, the CDR3 is TGTGCCAGCAGCTTATATGCGGGAGGGTCCGATGAGCAGTTCTTC.

The chain recombines TRBV30 with TRBJ1-2; the D is unclear. V lost 4 bases and J 2 bases, leaving 20 bases between the germline ends. This CDR3 has 16 amino acids. Germline V lookup: CDR1 GTSNPN, CDR2 SVGIG (reference sequence). The CDR3 protein is CAWNLGSGWANYGYTF. CDR3 DNA sequence: TGTGCCTGGAACCTGGGAAGCGGGTGGGCCAACTATGGCTACACCTTC. Filled out from reference TRBV30 and TRBJ1-2, the complete variable domain reads SQTIHQWPATLVQPVGSPLSLECTVEGTSNPNLYWYRQAAGRGLQLLFYSVGIGQISSEVPQNLSASRPQDRQFILSSKKLLLSDSGFYLCAWNLGSGWANYGYTFGSGTRLTVV.

V usage is TRBV6-2 or TRBV6-3 and J usage is TRBJ2-7; 15 bases match TRBD2. The CDR3 covers 20 residues. Per the germline V gene, CDR1 is MNHEY and CDR2 is SVGEGT. Trimming took 4 bases from V and 0 from J; bases not matched to a gene: 13. CDR3 amino acids: CASSFFRTSGRAIVSYEQYF. In DNA, the CDR3 is TGTGCCAGCAGTTTCTTTCGGACTAGCGGGAGGGCCATTGTCTCCTACGAGCAGTACTTC.

The chain links TRBV6-5 to TRBJ1-4; no reliable D call. Germline values: CDR1 MNHEY, CDR2 SVGAGI. The CDR3 runs 11 residues. V lost 8 bases, J lost 4 bases, and 5 bases lay in between. CDR3 in amino acids: CASRGNEKLFF. CDR3 DNA sequence: TGTGCCAGCCGGGGTAATGAAAAACTGTTTTTT.

The V call is TRBV5-5, the J call TRBJ1-1; weak D call: TRBD1 (5 bases). V lost 0 bases, J lost 5 bases, and 14 bases lay in between. In germline, CDR1 is SGHKS, CDR2 YYEKEE (reference sequence). This CDR3 spans 15 amino acids. The CDR3 DNA is TGTGCCAGCAGCTTGGTTTCGGGGGTTAAAACTGAAGCTTTCTTT. It translates to CASSLVSGVKTEAFF.

The genes are TRBV30 and TRBJ1-1, with D perhaps matching TRBD1 (5 bases). The CDR3 has 12 amino acids. The germline V and J ends were trimmed by 7 bases and 0 bases, with 9 bases remaining between them. In germline, CDR1 is GTSNPN, CDR2 SVGIG (reference sequence). CDR3 sequence: CASTDMNTEAFF. In nucleotides, the CDR3 is TGTGCCTCGACAGACATGAACACTGAAGCTTTCTTT.

The J gene is TRBJ1-2, the V gene TRBV5-1, with a weak D call TRBD1 (5 bases). The CDR3 loop spans 14 amino acids. V lost 0 bases to trimming and J lost 6 bases, with 12 bases between them. The V gene's germline CDR1 is SGHRS and CDR2 YFSETQ. Here the CDR3 reads CASSLGQSFDGYTF. CDR3 DNA: TGCGCCAGCAGCTTGGGACAGAGTTTCGATGGCTACACCTTC.

The rearrangement links TRBV10-2 to TRBJ2-2, with 11 bases identical to TRBD2. The CDR3 length is 19 residues. In germline, CDR1 is WSHSY, CDR2 SAAADI. V shed 8 bases, J shed 4 bases, and the junction held 18 bases outside the gene matches. CDR3 residues: CASGEWGTSGLVGTGELFF. The CDR3 region has the DNA TGCGCCAGCGGGGAATGGGGGACTAGCGGCCTTGTGGGCACCGGGGAGCTGTTTTTT.